These 11 T cell receptor beta chains share one sample of origin, sequenced in a study of blood T cell repertoires in COVID-19. The assay was immunoSEQ multiplex PCR, and TCRdb's table has in-frame clones only and misses some. The sample has under 200,000 clones, around 84% seen once. Sequencing was done on a sample of peripheral blood. The source of these receptors is a man in his 60s with COVID-19, enrolled during active disease.

The gene calls are TRBV19 and TRBJ2-3; D is unclear. This CDR3 has 16 residues. V lost 4 bases, J lost 3 bases, and 17 bases lay in between. Germline values: CDR1 LNHDA, CDR2 SQIVND (reference sequence). CDR3 protein: CASSTAGSPTTDTQYF. The CDR3 DNA reads as TGTGCCAGTAGTACTGCCGGGTCACCTACGACAGATACGCAGTATTTT.

The CDR3 loop reads CAWTRDRSTNEKLFF. DNA of the CDR3: TGTGCCTGGACTAGGGACAGGTCAACTAATGAAAAACTGTTTTTT. The chain uses TRBV30 and TRBJ1-4; TRBD1 matches at 8 bases. V lost 4 bases to trimming and J lost 0 bases; unmatched junction nucleotides: 4. There are 15 residues in the CDR3. Germline V gene sequence: CDR1 GTSNPN, CDR2 SVGIG (reference sequence).

This sequence joins TRBV19 and TRBJ2-7, with TRBD1 matching over 7 bases. V lost 6 bases to trimming and J lost 9 bases; unmatched junction nucleotides: 11. The CDR3 contains 13 residues. Per the germline V gene, CDR1 is LNHDA and CDR2 is SQIVND (reference sequence). Written as DNA, the CDR3 is TGTGCCAGTAGCGACTTACAGGGGACCGCGCAGTACTTC. Translating gives CASSDLQGTAQYF.

The chain couples TRBV19 to TRBJ1-2; weak D call: TRBD1 (5 bases). This CDR3 contains 15 residues. Germline V gene sequence: CDR1 LNHDA, CDR2 SQIVND (reference sequence). The V gene lost 3 bases and the J gene lost 8 bases, with 19 bases spanning the gap. The CDR3 nucleotides are TGTGCCAGTAGTATCCCCGGGAGGGGTCAAGGCGGCTACACCTTC. It is translated as CASSIPGRGQGGYTF.

The chain is built from TRBV27 and TRBJ2-7, with TRBD1 matching over 7 bases. CDR3 length equals 18 residues. Trimming removed 1 base from V and 7 bases from J; junction bases left unmatched: 19. Germline-derived CDR1 and CDR2 are MNHEY and SMNVEV (reference sequence). The DNA of the CDR3 is TGTGCCAGCAGTTTATTCTACGCTAGGGCAGGGGGTCAAGGTGAGCAGTACTTC. Its protein product is CASSLFYARAGGQGEQYF.

The genes are TRBV6-1 and TRBJ1-4; 7 nucleotides align to TRBD1. Per germline, CDR1 MNHNS and CDR2 SASEGT. The CDR3 contains 15 residues. With 2 bases clipped from V and 8 bases from J, the junction kept 8 bases outside the gene matches. CDR3 sequence: CASSEQGTESEKLFF. Written as DNA, the CDR3 is TGTGCCAGCAGTGAACAGGGGACAGAGAGCGAAAAACTGTTTTTT.

The chain has TRBV27 and TRBJ2-3; D perhaps matches TRBD2 (5 bases). The CDR3 covers 16 residues. The V and J ends lost 6 bases and 0 bases respectively, with 16 bases between them. Germline V lookup: CDR1 MNHEY, CDR2 SMNVEV (reference sequence). The DNA of the CDR3 is TGTGCCAGCAGGACGGGGTTGTCGGTTAGCACAGATACGCAGTATTTT. Translated: CASRTGLSVSTDTQYF.

The V gene is TRBV18, the J gene TRBJ1-1; 8 nucleotides match TRBD1. Germline assignment: CDR1 KGHSH and CDR2 LQKENI. This CDR3 region has 15 residues. With 6 bases clipped from V and 1 base from J, the junction kept 7 bases outside the gene matches. In DNA, the CDR3 is TGTGCCAGCTCGCACGACAGGGGACAGAACACTGAAGCTTTCTTT. It encodes CASSHDRGQNTEAFF.

This clone was seen once. The junction departs from the called germline gene at one end, perhaps through a read error. This chain links TRBV7-7 with TRBJ2-5; D possibly corresponds to TRBD1 (7 bases). The CDR3 covers 14 residues. Germline CDR1 is SSHAT and CDR2 is FNYEAQ (reference sequence). CDR3 region: CASSRTGEEETQYF. Here the CDR3 DNA reads TGTGCTAGCAGCAGAACAGGGGAGGAAGAGACCCAGTACTTC.

This clone was observed a few times. This CDR3 reads CASSLEPSSYNEQFF. The CDR3, as DNA: TGCGCCAGCAGCTTGGAACCGAGCTCCTACAATGAGCAGTTCTTC. V is TRBV5-1 and J is TRBJ2-1; D is unclear. CDR3 length equals 15 residues. The V end was cut by 0 bases, the J end by 0 bases, with 7 bases between. CDR1 and CDR2 (germline): SGHRS, YFSETQ. Filled out from reference TRBV5-1 and TRBJ2-1, the complete variable domain reads KAGVTQTPRYLIKTRGQQVTLSCSPISGHRSVSWYQQTPGQGLQFLFEYFSETQRNKGNFPGRFSGRQFSNSRSEMNVSTLELGDSALYLCASSLEPSSYNEQFFGPGTRLTVL.

The V and J genes are TRBV28 and TRBJ1-2; tentative D call: TRBD1 (5 bases). Germline V gene lookup returns CDR1 MDHEN and CDR2 SYDVKM. Trimming removed 3 bases at V and 7 bases at J, with 12 bases between. This CDR3 contains 13 residues. CDR3 in amino acids: CASSLVRGGGYTF. CDR3 in DNA: TGTGCCAGCAGTTTGGTTCGCGGGGGTGGCTACACCTTC.